Below, 32 T cell receptor beta chains from the same sample are listed, as sequenced in a study of blood T cell repertoires in COVID-19. Sequenced by immunoSEQ multiplex PCR; TCRdb stores in-frame clones only, minus some. The sample carries about 250,000 clones, 90% recorded once. Input material: peripheral blood. These receptor sequences come from a woman aged 55 to 70 with COVID-19, enrolled during active disease.

This clone was counted a single time. The chain uses TRBV9 and TRBJ1-2; 7 bases agree with TRBD1. Germline V gives CDR1 SGDLS, CDR2 YYNGEE. V lost 3 bases to trimming and J lost 8 bases; unmatched junction nucleotides: 13. CDR3 length equals 15 residues. The CDR3 sequence: CASSAPGQYARGYTF. The CDR3 DNA sequence: TGTGCCAGCAGCGCCCCGGGACAGTATGCTCGCGGCTACACCTTC.

The genes are TRBV18 and TRBJ2-7; a weak D match, TRBD2 (6 bases). The CDR3 consists of 16 residues. The V end lost 1 base, the J end lost 2 bases, and 15 bases lay between the germline ends. CDR1 is KGHSH and CDR2 is LQKENI in the germline V gene. The CDR3 spells CASSPRGGWGAYEQYF. In nucleotides, the CDR3 is TGTGCCAGCTCACCACGGGGAGGATGGGGAGCCTACGAGCAGTACTTC.

The chain has TRBV9 and TRBJ1-3; no firm D call. This CDR3 region has 17 residues. Trimming took 0 bases from V and 1 from J, leaving 14 bases between them. From germline, CDR1 is SGDLS and CDR2 YYNGEE. The DNA of the CDR3 is TGTGCCAGCAGCGTAGGATCCAGCGGTTATTCTGGAAACACCATATATTTT. It codes for CASSVGSSGYSGNTIYF.

This chain connects TRBV6-6 to TRBJ2-1, with 10 bases matching TRBD2. The germline gives CDR1 MNHNY, CDR2 SVGAGI (reference sequence). There are 15 residues in the CDR3. The V segment lost 2 bases and the J segment 10 bases; nucleotides outside the gene matches: 8. The CDR3 sequence: CASSYPGTSDDEQFF. In nucleotides, the CDR3 is TGTGCCAGCAGTTACCCCGGGACTAGCGACGACGAGCAGTTCTTC.

This chain joins TRBV6-5 and TRBJ1-5; tentative D call: TRBD1 (5 bases). CDR1 is MNHEY and CDR2 is SVGAGI in the germline V gene. V dropped 5 bases and J dropped 0 bases, with 8 bases sitting between them. The CDR3 is 14 residues long. CDR3 sequence (DNA): TGTGCCAGCAGTAGAGACAGTAGCAATCAGCCCCAGCATTTT. The encoded protein is CASSRDSSNQPQHF.

The rearrangement uses TRBV4-3 and TRBJ1-2; a weak D match, TRBD1 (5 bases). Germline CDR1 is LGHNA and CDR2 is YSLEER. The CDR3 contains 16 residues. Trimming took off 0 bases at V and 7 bases at J, with 18 bases between the two ends. This chain's CDR3 is CASSQDFGGRVSGYTF. The CDR3 coding sequence is TGCGCCAGCAGCCAAGACTTTGGTGGCAGGGTGTCTGGCTACACCTTC.

The genes are TRBV20-1 and TRBJ2-1; 9 bases match TRBD1. The CDR3 length is 15 residues. Losses at the gene ends were 3 bases for V and 5 bases for J; bases not matched to a gene: 8. Germline CDR1 DFQATT, CDR2 SNEGSKA (reference sequence). CDR3: CSASSGTGSDNEQFF. As DNA, the CDR3 is TGCAGTGCTAGTTCCGGGACAGGGAGCGACAATGAGCAGTTCTTC.

This clone was seen a single time. The same CDR3 also results from other DNA sequences found in this sample. This chain connects TRBV18 to TRBJ1-1; 7 bases are shared with TRBD1. This CDR3 has 13 amino acids. The V and J ends lost 6 bases and 2 bases, in that order; junction bases with no gene match: 3. The V gene's germline CDR1 is KGHSH and CDR2 LQKENI. CDR3 region: CASSRDRNTEAFF. CDR3 in DNA: TGTGCCAGCTCTCGGGACAGAAACACTGAAGCTTTCTTT. The full variable domain, completed using reference TRBV18 and TRBJ1-1, is NAGVMQNPRHLVRRRGQEARLRCSPMKGHSHVYWYRQLPEEGLKFMVYLQKENIIDESGMPKERFSAEFPKEGPSILRIQQVVRGDSAAYFCASSRDRNTEAFFGQGTRLTVV.

The chain couples TRBV10-3 to TRBJ1-1; D possibly corresponds to TRBD1 (5 bases). This CDR3 has 13 residues. Trimming cost V 5 bases and J 5 bases, with 12 bases left between them. The germline V gene encodes CDR1 ENHRY and CDR2 SYGVKD. In DNA form, the CDR3 reads TGTGCCATCAGTCTGGGGGAGGGGACTGAAGCTTTCTTT. It yields the protein CAISLGEGTEAFF.

The chain uses TRBV4-3 and TRBJ1-1; 8 positions match TRBD1. The junction had 8 bases not matched to a gene; V was cut back by 1 base and J by 10 bases. CDR3 length: 14 residues. Germline lookup yields CDR1 LGHNA and CDR2 YSLEER. The CDR3 spells CASSQGSDRALAFF. DNA for the CDR3: TGCGCCAGCAGCCAAGGCTCGGACAGGGCTTTAGCTTTCTTT.

The J gene is TRBJ1-1, the V gene TRBV4-2; no clear D. V lost 1 base, J lost 5 bases, and 11 bases lay in between. The CDR3 length is 14 residues. The germline CDR1 and CDR2 sequences are LGHNA and YNFKEQ. The CDR3 here is CASSQGIMRTEAFF. The CDR3 DNA sequence: TGTGCCAGCAGCCAAGGGATCATGAGGACTGAAGCTTTCTTT.

In this sample, this clone turned up once. This chain joins TRBV30 and TRBJ2-1; 12 nucleotides align to TRBD1. This CDR3 comprises 15 residues. The V gene's germline CDR1 is GTSNPN and CDR2 SVGIG (reference sequence). V lost 1 base to trimming and J lost 13 bases; unmatched junction nucleotides: 11. Here the CDR3 reads CAWSARDRGLWQQFF. Here the CDR3 DNA reads TGTGCCTGGAGTGCACGGGACAGGGGGCTTTGGCAACAGTTCTTC.

This clone has a single count. The J gene is TRBJ2-7, the V gene TRBV27, with D perhaps matching TRBD2 (6 bases). CDR1 is MNHEY, CDR2 SMNVEV, per germline (reference sequence). V lost 3 bases to trimming and J lost 2 bases, with 11 bases between them. The CDR3 length is 14 residues. The CDR3: CASSFQGGPYEQYF. The CDR3 bases are TGTGCCAGCAGTTTCCAGGGAGGTCCCTACGAGCAGTACTTC.

This clone came up a few times. V is TRBV25-1 and J is TRBJ1-2; D is perhaps TRBD1 (5 bases). The V and J ends lost 5 bases and 0 bases respectively, with 19 bases between them. The CDR3 loop spans 17 amino acids. Germline CDR1 MGHDK, CDR2 SYGVNS. In DNA, the CDR3 is TGTGCCAGCAGTCATCACCCAGTGGGGGGGGCTAACTATGGCTACACCTTC. Protein sequence: CASSHHPVGGANYGYTF.

The V call is TRBV9, the J call TRBJ2-7, with D possibly matching TRBD1 (5 bases). In germline, CDR1 is SGDLS, CDR2 YYNGEE. This CDR3 has 16 residues. With 1 base removed from V and 0 bases from J, the gap between germline ends came to 14 bases. The DNA of the CDR3 is TGTGCCAGCAGCGTATCTGGACACATGAGCTCCTACGAGCAGTACTTC. Protein sequence: CASSVSGHMSSYEQYF.

J is TRBJ2-2 and V is TRBV5-1; D possibly corresponds to TRBD1 (5 bases). The germline V and J ends were trimmed by 1 base and 3 bases, with 7 bases remaining between them. Per the germline V gene, CDR1 is SGHRS and CDR2 is YFSETQ. This CDR3 is 14 amino acids long. The CDR3 here is CASSLSRDTGELFF. CDR3 bases: TGCGCCAGCAGCTTGAGCAGGGACACCGGGGAGCTGTTTTTT.

The gene calls are TRBV19 and TRBJ1-4; a possible D gene is TRBD1 (5 bases). The CDR3 totals 18 residues. Per germline, CDR1 LNHDA and CDR2 SQIVND (reference sequence). V shed 6 bases and J shed 0 bases, with 20 bases lying between them. The CDR3 reads CASSMPGVRSSTNEKLFF. CDR3 coding DNA: TGTGCCAGTAGCATGCCGGGGGTGAGGTCGTCAACTAATGAAAAACTGTTTTTT.

CDR3 nucleotide sequence: TGCAGCGTTAAAGCCCCACTAAGTGAGCAGTTCTTC. Protein: CSVKAPLSEQFF. The chain has TRBV29-1 and TRBJ2-1; D is unresolved. This CDR3 has 12 residues. Trimming left V 5 bases short and J 9 bases short, with 14 bases between. Germline CDR1 SQVTM, CDR2 ANQGSEA.

This chain links TRBV28 with TRBJ1-4; D call uncertain. Germline V gene lookup returns CDR1 MDHEN and CDR2 SYDVKM. Trimming stripped 3 bases from V and 2 bases from J, with 7 bases between. This CDR3 has 14 residues. CDR3 nucleotide sequence: TGTGCCAGCAGTTTTGTCTCTACTAATGAAAAACTGTTTTTT. It specifies CASSFVSTNEKLFF.

The chain combines TRBV5-1 with TRBJ2-3; D possibly corresponds to TRBD1 (6 bases). The V end was cut by 2 bases, the J end by 0 bases, with 7 bases between. This CDR3 has 14 residues. The germline gives CDR1 SGHRS, CDR2 YFSETQ. The CDR3 loop reads CASSFGQSTDTQYF. For the CDR3, the DNA is TGCGCCAGCAGCTTCGGACAGAGCACAGATACGCAGTATTTT.

J is TRBJ2-1 and V is TRBV29-1, with D maybe TRBD2 (5 bases). In germline, CDR1 is SQVTM, CDR2 ANQGSEA. This CDR3 is built from 14 residues. The V end was cut by 3 bases, the J end by 2 bases, with 11 bases between. As DNA, the CDR3 is TGCAGCGTTGAGGGCGGACTTACCTACAATGAGCAGTTCTTC. It is translated as CSVEGGLTYNEQFF.

The chain joins TRBV5-1 to TRBJ1-1; perhaps TRBD1 as D (5 bases). The V gene's germline CDR1 is SGHRS and CDR2 YFSETQ. The CDR3 spans 15 residues. V shed 1 base and J shed 5 bases, with 15 bases lying between them. In DNA form, the CDR3 reads TGCGCCAGCAGCTTGAGTCAGGGAGGAGAGACTGAAGCTTTCTTT. This encodes CASSLSQGGETEAFF.

The chain has TRBV7-2 and TRBJ2-2; TRBD1 matches 8 bases. In germline, CDR1 is SGHTA, CDR2 FQGNSA. The CDR3 length is 17 residues. V lost 5 bases to trimming and J lost 5 bases; unmatched junction nucleotides: 13. CDR3 coding DNA: TGTGCCAGCAGCCCTAGTGGGTTTCAGGGGGCGACCGGGGAGCTGTTTTTT. Protein sequence: CASSPSGFQGATGELFF.

This rearrangement joins TRBV28 to TRBJ1-2, with 7 bases aligning to TRBD1. The CDR3 spans 12 residues. Germline assignment: CDR1 MDHEN and CDR2 SYDVKM. J lost 8 bases, V lost 7 bases, and 7 bases had no gene match. CDR3 in amino acids: CASMFYRGGYTF. The DNA of the CDR3 is TGTGCCAGCATGTTCTACAGGGGAGGCTACACCTTC.

This clone was detected a few times. This chain connects TRBV9 to TRBJ1-5; D uncertain. This CDR3 has 15 residues. Germline CDR1 SGDLS, CDR2 YYNGEE. The V gene lost 0 bases and the J gene lost 1 base, with 8 bases spanning the gap. The CDR3 DNA is TGTGCCAGCAGCGTAGGAGGGATGAGCAATCAGCCCCAGCATTTT. Its translation: CASSVGGMSNQPQHF.

V and J are TRBV3-1 (or the pseudogene TRBV3-2) and TRBJ1-4, with 8 positions matching TRBD1. CDR1 LGHDT and CDR2 YNNKEL come from the germline V gene (reference sequence). The CDR3 is 14 residues long. V lost 5 bases and J lost 8; bases outside the gene matches: 7. CDR3 DNA: TGTGCCAGCAGCTCAGGGACAGGAGACGAAAAACTGTTTTTT. Protein sequence: CASSSGTGDEKLFF.

V gene TRBV2 combines with J gene TRBJ1-1, with D tentatively TRBD1 (5 bases). CDR1 SNHLY and CDR2 FYNNEI come from the germline V gene. Trimming removed 7 bases from V and 5 bases from J, with 17 bases in between. This CDR3 is 14 amino acids long. CDR3 in DNA: TGTGCCAGCACTTTCCGGCAGGGATGGACTGAAGCTTTCTTT. It specifies CASTFRQGWTEAFF. The complete variable domain, with remaining parts taken from reference TRBV2 and TRBJ1-1, reads EPEVTQTPSHQVTQMGQEVILRCVPISNHLYFYWYRQILGQKVEFLVSFYNNEISEKSEIFDDQFSVERPDGSNFTLKIRSTKLEDSAMYFCASTFRQGWTEAFFGQGTRLTVV.

The chain employs TRBV6-4 and TRBJ2-1, with 8 nucleotides matching TRBD1. The length of the CDR3 is 15 residues. Germline V gives CDR1 MRHNA, CDR2 SNTAGT. V lost 6 bases and J lost 6; bases outside the gene matches: 10. This chain's CDR3 is CASSEQGGAGNEQFF. The DNA for the CDR3 is TGTGCCAGCAGCGAACAGGGGGGCGCGGGCAATGAGCAGTTCTTC.

The J gene is TRBJ1-3, the V gene TRBV2; D is uncertain. Germline V gene lookup returns CDR1 SNHLY and CDR2 FYNNEI. V lost 8 bases to trimming and J lost 0 bases, with 11 bases between them. This CDR3 has 14 amino acids. CDR3 DNA sequence: TGTGCCAGCGACCAGGATTTCTCTGGAAACACCATATATTTT. Amino acids: CASDQDFSGNTIYF.

The chain uses TRBV6-5 and TRBJ1-1, with TRBD1 matching 7 bases. V was clipped by 4 bases and J by 1 base; unmatched bases: 3. From germline, CDR1 is MNHEY and CDR2 SVGAGI. The CDR3 has 14 amino acids. The CDR3, as DNA: TGTGCCAGCAGTTGGGACAGCCAGAACACTGAAGCTTTCTTT. This translates into CASSWDSQNTEAFF.

This clone was seen only a few times. The rearrangement uses TRBV6-1 and TRBJ1-5; unclear D gene. Deletions cut 1 base from V and 7 bases from J, with 11 bases between. Germline loops: CDR1 MNHNS, CDR2 SASEGT. CDR3 length: 14 residues. The CDR3 spells CASSEGGEAQPQHF. The CDR3, as DNA: TGTGCCAGCAGTGAAGGGGGAGAGGCACAGCCCCAGCATTTT.

In regard to this clone: Other DNA sequences in this specimen translate into the identical CDR3. This chain joins TRBV19 and TRBJ1-1; no clear D. The V gene's germline CDR1 is LNHDA and CDR2 SQIVND (reference sequence). This CDR3 comprises 13 residues. V lost 4 bases, J lost 0 bases, and 6 bases lay in between. The CDR3 DNA sequence: TGTGCCAGTAGTAACACCTTGAACACTGAAGCTTTCTTT. This encodes CASSNTLNTEAFF.